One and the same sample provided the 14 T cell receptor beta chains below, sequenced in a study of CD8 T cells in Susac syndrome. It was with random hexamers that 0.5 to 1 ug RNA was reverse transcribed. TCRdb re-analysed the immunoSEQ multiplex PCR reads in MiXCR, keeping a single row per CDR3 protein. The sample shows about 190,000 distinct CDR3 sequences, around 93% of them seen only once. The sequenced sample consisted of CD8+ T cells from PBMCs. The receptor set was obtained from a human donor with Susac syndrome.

In nucleotides, the CDR3 is TGCAGTGCCGAATATATAGATTCGGGAAACACCATATATTTT. It specifies CSAEYIDSGNTIYF. V is TRBV20-1 and J is TRBJ1-3; D ambiguous. V was pared by 6 bases and J by 4 bases, with 16 bases between. The CDR3 covers 14 residues. From germline, CDR1 is DFQATT and CDR2 SNEGSKA (reference sequence).

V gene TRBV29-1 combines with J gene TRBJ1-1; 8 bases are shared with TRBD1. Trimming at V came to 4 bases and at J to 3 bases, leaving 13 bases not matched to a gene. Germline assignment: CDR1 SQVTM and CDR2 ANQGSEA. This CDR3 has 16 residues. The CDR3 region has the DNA TGCAGCGTTGCCAGGGGGCCAGAAGTTCGGGACACTGAAGCTTTCTTT. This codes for CSVARGPEVRDTEAFF.

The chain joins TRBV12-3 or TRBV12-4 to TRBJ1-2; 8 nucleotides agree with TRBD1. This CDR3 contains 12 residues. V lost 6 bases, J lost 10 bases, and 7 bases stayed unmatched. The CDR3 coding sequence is TGTGCCAGCAGCCAGACAGGGGAGGACTACACCTTC. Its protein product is CASSQTGEDYTF.

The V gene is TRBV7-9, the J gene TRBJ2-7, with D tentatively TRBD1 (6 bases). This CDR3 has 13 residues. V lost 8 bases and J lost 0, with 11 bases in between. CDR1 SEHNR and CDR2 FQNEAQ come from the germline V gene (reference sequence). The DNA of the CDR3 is TGTGCCAGCGCCCAGGACAGCTCCTACGAGCAGTACTTC. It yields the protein CASAQDSSYEQYF. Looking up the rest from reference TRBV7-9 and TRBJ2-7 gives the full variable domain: DTGVSQNPRHKITKRGQNVTFRCDPISEHNRLYWYRQTLGQGPEFLTYFQNEAQLEKSRLLSDRFSAERPKGSFSTLEIQRTEQGDSAMYLCASAQDSSYEQYFGPGTRLTVT.

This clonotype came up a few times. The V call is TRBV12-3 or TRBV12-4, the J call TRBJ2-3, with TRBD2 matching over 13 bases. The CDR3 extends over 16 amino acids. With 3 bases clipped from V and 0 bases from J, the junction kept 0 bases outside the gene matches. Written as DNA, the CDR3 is TGTGCCAGCAGTTTGACTAGCGGGGGGAGCACAGATACGCAGTATTTT. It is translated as CASSLTSGGSTDTQYF.

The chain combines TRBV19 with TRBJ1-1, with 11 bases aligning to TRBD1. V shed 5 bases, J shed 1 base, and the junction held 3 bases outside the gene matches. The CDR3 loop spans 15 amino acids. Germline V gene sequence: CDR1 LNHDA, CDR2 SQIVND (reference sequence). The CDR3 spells CASSLGQGANTEAFF. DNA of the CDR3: TGTGCCAGTAGTCTAGGACAGGGGGCGAACACTGAAGCTTTCTTT.

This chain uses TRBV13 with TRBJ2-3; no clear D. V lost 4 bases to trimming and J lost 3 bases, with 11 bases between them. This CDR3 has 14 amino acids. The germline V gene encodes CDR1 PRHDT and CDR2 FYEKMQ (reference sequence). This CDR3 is CASSSQPSTDTQYF. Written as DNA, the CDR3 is TGTGCCAGCAGCTCGCAACCCTCTACAGATACGCAGTATTTT.

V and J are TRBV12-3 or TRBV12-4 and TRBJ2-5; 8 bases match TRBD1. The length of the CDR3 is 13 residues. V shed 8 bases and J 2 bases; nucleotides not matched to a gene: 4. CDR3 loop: CASSGGRQETQYF. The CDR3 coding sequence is TGTGCCAGCTCAGGGGGCAGACAAGAGACCCAGTACTTC.

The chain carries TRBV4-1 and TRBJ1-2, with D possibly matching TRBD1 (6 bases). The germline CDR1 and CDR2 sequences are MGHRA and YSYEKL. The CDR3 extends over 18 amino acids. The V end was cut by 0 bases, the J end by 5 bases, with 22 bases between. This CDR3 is CASSQDQMPTGFTYGYTF. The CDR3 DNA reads TGCGCCAGCAGCCAAGATCAAATGCCTACAGGGTTCACTTATGGCTACACCTTC.

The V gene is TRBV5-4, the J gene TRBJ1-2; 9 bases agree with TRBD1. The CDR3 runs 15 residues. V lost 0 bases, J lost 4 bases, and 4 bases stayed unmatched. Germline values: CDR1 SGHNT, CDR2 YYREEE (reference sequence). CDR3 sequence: CASSLGDREAYGYTF. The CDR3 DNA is TGTGCCAGCAGCTTGGGGGACAGGGAAGCCTATGGCTACACCTTC.

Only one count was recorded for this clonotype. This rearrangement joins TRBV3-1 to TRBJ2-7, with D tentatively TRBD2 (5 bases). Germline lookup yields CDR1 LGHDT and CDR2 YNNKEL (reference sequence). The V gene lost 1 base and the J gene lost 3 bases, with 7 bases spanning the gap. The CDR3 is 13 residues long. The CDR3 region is CASSQVGVYEQYF. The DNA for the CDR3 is TGTGCCAGCAGCCAAGTCGGGGTCTACGAGCAGTACTTC.

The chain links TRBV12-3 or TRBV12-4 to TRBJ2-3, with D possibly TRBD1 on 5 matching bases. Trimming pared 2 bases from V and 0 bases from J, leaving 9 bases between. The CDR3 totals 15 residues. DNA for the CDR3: TGTGCCAGCAGTTTATCAGGGTCTAGCACAGATACGCAGTATTTT. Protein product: CASSLSGSSTDTQYF.

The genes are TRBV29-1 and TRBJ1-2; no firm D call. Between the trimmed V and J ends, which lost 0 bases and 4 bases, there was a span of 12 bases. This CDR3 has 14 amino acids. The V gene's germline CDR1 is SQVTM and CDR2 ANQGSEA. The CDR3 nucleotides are TGCAGCGTTGAAGAAGCGGGAGCCTCCTATGGCTACACCTTC. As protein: CSVEEAGASYGYTF. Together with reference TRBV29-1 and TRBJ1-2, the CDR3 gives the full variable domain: SAVISQKPSRDICQRGTSLTIQCQVDSQVTMMFWYRQQPGQSLTLIATANQGSEATYESGFVIDKFPISRPNLTFSTLTVSNMSPEDSSIYLCSVEEAGASYGYTFGSGTRLTVV.

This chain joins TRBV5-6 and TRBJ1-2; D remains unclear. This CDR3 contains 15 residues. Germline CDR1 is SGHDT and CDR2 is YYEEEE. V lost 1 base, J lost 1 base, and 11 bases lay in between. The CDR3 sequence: CASSLNAGINYGYTF. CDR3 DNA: TGTGCCAGCAGCTTGAATGCGGGGATTAACTATGGCTACACCTTC.